This T cell receptor (beta chain) was sequenced in a study of T cell repertoires in cytomegalovirus infection. As regards this clonotype: Its specificity is not known.

CDR3 length equals 12 residues. In germline, CDR1 is MDHEN, CDR2 SYDVKM. V lost 6 bases and J 10 bases, leaving 15 bases between the germline ends. TCRdb called the reads again in MiXCR, with one record for every CDR3 protein. The table shows 100,000 to 150,000 distinct CDR3 sequences, with roughly a quarter occurring only once. This chain links TRBV28 with TRBJ1-1; D is perhaps TRBD1 (5 bases). The receptor was derived from a human donor in good health (CMV status not recorded). Some clones in this sample may be carry-over from other donors' samples. The material sequenced was PBMCs, sequenced either directly or after in vitro stimulation (not recorded which). The CDR3 protein is CASSLLTVPAFF. CDR3 bases: TGTGCCAGCAGCCTTTTGACAGTTCCAGCTTTCTTT.